These 4 T cell receptor beta chains originate from one sample sequenced in a study of regulatory T cells in long-lasting Graves disease. iRepertoire HTBI primers and Arm-PCR of CDR3 regions built TCR beta libraries. In TCRdb, the multiplex PCR reads were re-called with MiXCR into one record per CDR3 protein. This sample has about 620,000 distinct CDR3 sequences; about 15% occur once, and the top ten carry approximately 18%. Indicated time point: newly diagnosed GD, antithyroid drugs for less than 3 months. Following extraction of RNA from PBMCs, that RNA was used to make the TCR library. The data also belong to a second study, concerning T cells in Graves' hyperthyroidism and ophthalmopathy.

Sequencing used peripheral blood mononuclear cells (PBMCs), obtained at new diagnosis, from a patient treated with antithyroid drugs. The receptor source for this set is a woman in her twenties or thirties with Graves disease.

In its sample, this clonotype was seen many times. This chain connects TRBV28 to TRBJ1-4; no definite D call. Germline lookup yields CDR1 MDHEN and CDR2 SYDVKM. V was pared by 5 bases and J by 6 bases, with 13 bases between. The CDR3 runs to 14 residues. CDR3 DNA: TGTGCCAGCAGTCTCTTCGTTACCTATGAAAAACTGTTTTTT. It translates to CASSLFVTYEKLFF.

This clonotype was found many times. The J gene is TRBJ1-1, the V gene TRBV6-1; 8 positions agree with TRBD1. The V gene's germline CDR1 is MNHNS and CDR2 SASEGT. The V segment lost 8 bases and the J segment 0 bases; nucleotides outside the gene matches: 5. There are 14 residues in the CDR3. The CDR3 region has the DNA TGTGCCAGCCCCTCGGGACAGGTGAACACTGAAGCTTTCTTT. Translated, it gives CASPSGQVNTEAFF.

Many counts were recorded for this clonotype. The chain is built from TRBV2 and TRBJ2-2; a possible D gene is TRBD1 (8 bases). Trimming left V 7 bases short and J 5 bases short, with 14 bases between. The CDR3 length is 14 residues. Germline V CDR1 and CDR2: SNHLY, FYNNEI. In DNA form, the CDR3 reads TGTGCCAGCAACGGACAGGGAGGGACCGGGGAGCTGTTTTTT. Its protein is CASNGQGGTGELFF.

This clonotype was seen repeatedly, ten times or more. The rearrangement uses TRBV27 and TRBJ2-7; D gene unclear. Per the germline V gene, CDR1 is MNHEY and CDR2 is SMNVEV (reference sequence). V lost 6 bases to trimming and J lost 3 bases, with 15 bases between them. The CDR3 covers 14 residues. The chain's CDR3 is CASSALGSYYEQYF. In DNA, the CDR3 is TGTGCCAGCAGCGCTTTAGGGTCGTACTACGAGCAGTACTTC.